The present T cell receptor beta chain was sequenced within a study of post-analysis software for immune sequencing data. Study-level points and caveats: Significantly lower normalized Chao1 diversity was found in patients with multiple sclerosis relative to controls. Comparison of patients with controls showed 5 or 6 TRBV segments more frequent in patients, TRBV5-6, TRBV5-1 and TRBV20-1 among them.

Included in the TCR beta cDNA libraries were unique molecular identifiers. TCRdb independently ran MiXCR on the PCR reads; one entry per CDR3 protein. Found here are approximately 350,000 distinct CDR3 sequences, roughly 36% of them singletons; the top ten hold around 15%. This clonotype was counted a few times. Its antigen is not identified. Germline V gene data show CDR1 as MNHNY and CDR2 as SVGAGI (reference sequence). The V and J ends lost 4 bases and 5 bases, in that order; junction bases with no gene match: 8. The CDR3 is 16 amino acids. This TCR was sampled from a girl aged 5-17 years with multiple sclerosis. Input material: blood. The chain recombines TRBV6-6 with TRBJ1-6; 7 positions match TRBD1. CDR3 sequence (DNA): TGTGCCAGCAGTTCCTCAGGGGGTATGAATAATTCACCCCTCCACTTT. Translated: CASSSSGGMNNSPLHF.